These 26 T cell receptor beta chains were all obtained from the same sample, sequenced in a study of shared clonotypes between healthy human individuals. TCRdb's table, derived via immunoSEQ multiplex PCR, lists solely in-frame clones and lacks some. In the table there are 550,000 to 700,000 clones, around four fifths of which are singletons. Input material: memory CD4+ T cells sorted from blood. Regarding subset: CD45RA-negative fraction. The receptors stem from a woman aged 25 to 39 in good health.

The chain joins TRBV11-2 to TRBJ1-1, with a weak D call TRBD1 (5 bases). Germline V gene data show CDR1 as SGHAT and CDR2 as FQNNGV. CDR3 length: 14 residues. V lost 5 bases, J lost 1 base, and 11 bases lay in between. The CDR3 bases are TGTGCCAGCAGCACCCAGGGAAAGAACACTGAAGCTTTCTTT. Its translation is CASSTQGKNTEAFF. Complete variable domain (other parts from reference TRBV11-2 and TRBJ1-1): EAGVAQSPRYKIIEKRQSVAFWCNPISGHATLYWYQQILGQGPKLLIQFQNNGVVDDSQLPKDRFSAERLKGVDSTLKIQPAKLEDSAVYLCASSTQGKNTEAFFGQGTRLTVV.

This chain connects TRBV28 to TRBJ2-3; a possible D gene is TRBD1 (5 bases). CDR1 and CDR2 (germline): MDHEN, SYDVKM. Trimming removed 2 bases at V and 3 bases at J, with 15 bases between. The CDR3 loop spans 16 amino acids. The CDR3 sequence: CASSLQGRLPTDTQYF. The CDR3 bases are TGTGCCAGCAGTTTACAGGGTAGACTCCCAACAGATACGCAGTATTTT.

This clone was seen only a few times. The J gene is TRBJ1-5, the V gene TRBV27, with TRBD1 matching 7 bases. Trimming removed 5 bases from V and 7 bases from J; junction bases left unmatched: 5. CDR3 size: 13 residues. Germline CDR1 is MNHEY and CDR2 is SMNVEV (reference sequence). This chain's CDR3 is CASSVQGLQPQHF. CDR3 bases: TGTGCCAGCAGTGTACAGGGGCTACAGCCCCAGCATTTT.

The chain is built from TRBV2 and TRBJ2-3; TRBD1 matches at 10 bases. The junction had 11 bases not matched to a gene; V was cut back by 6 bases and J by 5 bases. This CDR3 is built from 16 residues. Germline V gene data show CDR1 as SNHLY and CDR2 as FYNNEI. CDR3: CASRKYGTGAVDTQYF. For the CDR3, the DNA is TGTGCCAGCAGGAAGTATGGGACAGGGGCCGTAGATACGCAGTATTTT.

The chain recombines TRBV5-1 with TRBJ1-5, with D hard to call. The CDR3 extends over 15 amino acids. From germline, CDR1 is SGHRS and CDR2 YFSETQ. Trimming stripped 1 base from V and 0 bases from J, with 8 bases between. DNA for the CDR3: TGCGCCAGCAGCTTGAACGGGAATAGCAATCAGCCCCAGCATTTT. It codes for CASSLNGNSNQPQHF.

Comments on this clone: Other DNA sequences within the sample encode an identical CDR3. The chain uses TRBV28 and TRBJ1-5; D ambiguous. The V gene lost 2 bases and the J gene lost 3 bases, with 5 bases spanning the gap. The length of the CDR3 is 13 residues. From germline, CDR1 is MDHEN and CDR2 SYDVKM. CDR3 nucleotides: TGTGCCAGCAGTTTAGGCAACAATCAGCCCCAGCATTTT. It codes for CASSLGNNQPQHF. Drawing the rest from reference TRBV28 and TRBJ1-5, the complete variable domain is DVKVTQSSRYLVKRTGEKVFLECVQDMDHENMFWYRQDPGLGLRLIYFSYDVKMKEKGDIPEGYSVSREKKERFSLILESASTNQTSMYLCASSLGNNQPQHFGDGTRLSIL.

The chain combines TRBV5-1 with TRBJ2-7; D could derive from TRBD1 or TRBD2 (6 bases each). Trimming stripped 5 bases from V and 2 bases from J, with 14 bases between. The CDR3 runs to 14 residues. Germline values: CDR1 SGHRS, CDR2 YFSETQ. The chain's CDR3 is CASSRGDDTYEQYF. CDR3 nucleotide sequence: TGCGCCAGCAGTAGGGGGGACGATACCTACGAGCAGTACTTC.

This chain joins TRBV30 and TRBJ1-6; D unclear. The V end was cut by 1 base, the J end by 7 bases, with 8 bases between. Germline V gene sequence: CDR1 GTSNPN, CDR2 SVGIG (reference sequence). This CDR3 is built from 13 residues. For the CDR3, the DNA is TGTGCCTGGAGTGCAAAAAGAAATTCACCCCTCCACTTT. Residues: CAWSAKRNSPLHF.

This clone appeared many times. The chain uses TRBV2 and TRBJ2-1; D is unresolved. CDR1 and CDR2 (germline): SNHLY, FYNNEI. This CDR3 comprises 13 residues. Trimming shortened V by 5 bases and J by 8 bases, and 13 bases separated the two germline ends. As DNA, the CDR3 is TGTGCCAGCAGTCGCATGAGTTTTGATGAGCAGTTCTTC. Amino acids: CASSRMSFDEQFF.

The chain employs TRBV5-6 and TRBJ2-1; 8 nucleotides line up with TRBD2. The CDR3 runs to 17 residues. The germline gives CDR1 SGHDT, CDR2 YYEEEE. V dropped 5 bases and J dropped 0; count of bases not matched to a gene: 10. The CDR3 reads CASRFGPSGPSYNEQFF. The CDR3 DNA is TGTGCCAGCAGATTCGGACCTAGCGGGCCCTCCTACAATGAGCAGTTCTTC.

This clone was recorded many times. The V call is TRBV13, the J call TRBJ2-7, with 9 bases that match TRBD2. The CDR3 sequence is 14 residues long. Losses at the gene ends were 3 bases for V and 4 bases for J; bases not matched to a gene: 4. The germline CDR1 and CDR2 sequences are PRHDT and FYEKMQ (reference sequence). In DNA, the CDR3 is TGTGCCAGCAGCTTGGCTAGCGGGATATACGAGCAGTACTTC. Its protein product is CASSLASGIYEQYF.

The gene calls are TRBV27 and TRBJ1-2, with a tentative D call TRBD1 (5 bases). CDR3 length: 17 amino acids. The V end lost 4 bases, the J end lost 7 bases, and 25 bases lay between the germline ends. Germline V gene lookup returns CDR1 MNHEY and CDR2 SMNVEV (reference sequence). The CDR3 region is CASSSPSDPTTGLGYTF. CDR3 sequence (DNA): TGTGCCAGCAGTTCCCCCTCGGACCCAACGACGGGGCTTGGCTACACCTTC.

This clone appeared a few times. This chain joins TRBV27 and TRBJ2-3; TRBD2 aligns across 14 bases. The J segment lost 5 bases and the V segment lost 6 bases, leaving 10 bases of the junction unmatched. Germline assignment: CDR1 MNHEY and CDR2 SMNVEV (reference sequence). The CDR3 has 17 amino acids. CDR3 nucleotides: TGTGCCAGCAGACCATCGAAGGGACTAGCGGGAGAAGATACGCAGTATTTT. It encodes CASRPSKGLAGEDTQYF.

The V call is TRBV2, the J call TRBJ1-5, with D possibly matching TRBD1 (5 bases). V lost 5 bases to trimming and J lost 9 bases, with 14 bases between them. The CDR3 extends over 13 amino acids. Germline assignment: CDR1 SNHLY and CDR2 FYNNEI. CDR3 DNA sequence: TGTGCCAGCAGTACCGACAGCTACGGGCCCCAGCATTTT. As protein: CASSTDSYGPQHF.

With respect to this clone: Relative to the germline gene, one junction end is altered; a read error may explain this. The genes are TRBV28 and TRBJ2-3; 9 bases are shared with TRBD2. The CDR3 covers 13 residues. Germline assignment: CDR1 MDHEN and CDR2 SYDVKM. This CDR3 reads CASSSGGGTSPRF. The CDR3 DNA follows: TGTGCCAGCAGTTCGGGAGGCGGGACTAGCCCCCGTTTT.

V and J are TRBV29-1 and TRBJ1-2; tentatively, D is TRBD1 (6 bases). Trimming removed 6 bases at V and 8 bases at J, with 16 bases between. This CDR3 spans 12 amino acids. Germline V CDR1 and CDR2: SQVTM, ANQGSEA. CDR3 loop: CSVAPGAGGYTF. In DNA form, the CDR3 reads TGCAGCGTCGCCCCGGGGGCGGGAGGCTACACCTTC.

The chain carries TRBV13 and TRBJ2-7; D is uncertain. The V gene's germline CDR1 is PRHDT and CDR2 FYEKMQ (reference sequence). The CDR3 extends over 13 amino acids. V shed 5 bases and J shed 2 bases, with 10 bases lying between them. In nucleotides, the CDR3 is TGTGCCAGCAGCCCTCGAGGAGCCTACGAGCAGTACTTC. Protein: CASSPRGAYEQYF.

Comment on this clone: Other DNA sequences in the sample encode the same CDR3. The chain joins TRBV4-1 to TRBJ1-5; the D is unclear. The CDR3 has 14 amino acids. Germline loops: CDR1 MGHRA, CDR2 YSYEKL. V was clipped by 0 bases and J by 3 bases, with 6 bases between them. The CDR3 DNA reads TGCGCCAGCAGCCAAGAGCAGTCCAATCAGCCCCAGCATTTT. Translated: CASSQEQSNQPQHF.

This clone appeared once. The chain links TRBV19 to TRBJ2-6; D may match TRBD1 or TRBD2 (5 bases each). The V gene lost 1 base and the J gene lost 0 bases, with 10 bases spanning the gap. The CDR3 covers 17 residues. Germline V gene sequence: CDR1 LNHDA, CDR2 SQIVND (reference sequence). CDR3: CASSIAAGSSGANVLTF. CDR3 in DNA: TGTGCCAGTAGTATAGCGGCAGGGAGCTCTGGGGCCAACGTCCTGACTTTC.

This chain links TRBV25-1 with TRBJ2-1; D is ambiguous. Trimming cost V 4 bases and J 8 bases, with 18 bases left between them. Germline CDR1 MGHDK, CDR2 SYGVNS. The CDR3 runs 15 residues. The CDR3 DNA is TGTGCCAGCAGTGCCCGACCGGGTGGTGAAGATGAGCAGTTCTTC. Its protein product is CASSARPGGEDEQFF.

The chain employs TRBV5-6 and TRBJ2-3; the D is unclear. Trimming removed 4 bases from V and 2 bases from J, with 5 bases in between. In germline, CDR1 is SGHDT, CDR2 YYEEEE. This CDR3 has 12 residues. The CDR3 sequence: CASSSYTDTQYF. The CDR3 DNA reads TGTGCCAGCAGCAGTTACACAGATACGCAGTATTTT.

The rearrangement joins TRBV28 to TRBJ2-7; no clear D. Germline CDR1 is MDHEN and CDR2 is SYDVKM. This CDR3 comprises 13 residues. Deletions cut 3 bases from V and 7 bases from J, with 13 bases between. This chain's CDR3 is CASSLNGLGEQYF. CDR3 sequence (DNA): TGTGCCAGCAGTTTGAATGGGCTAGGGGAGCAGTACTTC.

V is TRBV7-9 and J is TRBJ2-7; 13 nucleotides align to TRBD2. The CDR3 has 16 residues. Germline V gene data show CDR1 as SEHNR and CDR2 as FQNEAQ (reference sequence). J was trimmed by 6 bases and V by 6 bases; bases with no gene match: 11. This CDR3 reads CASRKERTSGRSEQYF. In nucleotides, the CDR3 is TGTGCCAGCAGGAAAGAACGGACTAGCGGGAGATCCGAGCAGTACTTC.

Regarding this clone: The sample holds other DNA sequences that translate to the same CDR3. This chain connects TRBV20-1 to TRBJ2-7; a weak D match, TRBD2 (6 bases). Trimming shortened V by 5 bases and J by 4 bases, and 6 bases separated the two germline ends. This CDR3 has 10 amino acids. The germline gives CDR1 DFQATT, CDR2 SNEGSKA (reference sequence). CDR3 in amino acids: CSAGGYEQYF. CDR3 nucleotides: TGCAGTGCTGGGGGGTACGAGCAGTACTTC.

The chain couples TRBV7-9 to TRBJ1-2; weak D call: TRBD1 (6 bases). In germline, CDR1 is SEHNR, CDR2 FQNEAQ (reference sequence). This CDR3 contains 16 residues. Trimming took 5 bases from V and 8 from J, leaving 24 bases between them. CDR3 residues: CASSPLGGLLKEGYTF. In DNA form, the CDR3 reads TGTGCCAGCAGCCCCTTAGGGGGTCTCCTTAAGGAGGGCTACACCTTC.

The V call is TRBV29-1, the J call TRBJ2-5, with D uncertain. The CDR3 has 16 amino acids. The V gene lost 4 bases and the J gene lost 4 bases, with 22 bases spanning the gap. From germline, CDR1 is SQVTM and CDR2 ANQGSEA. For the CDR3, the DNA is TGCAGCGTTGTAGGCGGCTCGGGCCGCCGGAGAGAGACCCAGTACTTC. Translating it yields CSVVGGSGRRRETQYF.